This T cell receptor (beta chain) was sequenced in a study of T cells in Graves' hyperthyroidism and ophthalmopathy. Overall study findings and caveats: Ophthalmopathy was model-predicted a median about 6.9 months pre-onset.

There were TCR beta CDR3 regions amplified from RNA transcripts. The HTBI set primed first-round TCR CDR3 RT-PCR. A single record per CDR3 protein comes from TCRdb applying MiXCR to the multiplex PCR reads. Of about 280,000 distinct CDR3 sequences in the sample, 20% to 25% were seen once. This clonotype was observed many times. The antigen is unknown. V was pared by 3 bases and J by 7 bases, with 4 bases of the junction left unmatched. The CDR3 has 14 amino acids. The V gene's germline CDR1 is SGHRS and CDR2 YFSETQ. What was sequenced was blood. The chain couples TRBV5-1 to TRBJ2-4; 10 nucleotides agree with TRBD1. The clonotype comes from a man in his forties or fifties with Graves' hyperthyroidism that later progressed to Graves' ophthalmopathy. The chain's CDR3 is CASSSWTGGNIQYF. CDR3 sequence (DNA): TGCGCCAGCAGCTCATGGACAGGGGGGAACATTCAGTACTTC.